This paragraph reports one T cell receptor (beta chain). This sample is drawn from a study of shared clonotypes between healthy human individuals. Some clones are missing from TCRdb's copy, which holds only in-frame ones; the method was immunoSEQ multiplex PCR. This sample has approximately 1.4 million clones; approximately 98% occur once, and the top ten carry 0.45%. Germline-derived CDR1 and CDR2 are MNHNS and SASEGT. The CDR3 is 13 amino acids. The germline V and J ends were trimmed by 2 bases and 6 bases, with 10 bases remaining between them. The chain has TRBV6-1 and TRBJ1-2, with a weak D call TRBD1 (6 bases). The material sequenced was naive CD4+ T cells sorted from blood. Indicated subset: CD45RA+ positively selected. This receptor was obtained from a man between 25 and 39 years old in good health. The CDR3 spells CASSETGRDGYTF. CDR3 coding DNA: TGTGCCAGCAGTGAAACAGGGAGGGATGGCTACACCTTC.